These T cell receptor beta chains were read from a single sample in a study of identical twins. Using its own MiXCR run on the 5' RACE reads, TCRdb lists one record per CDR3 protein. The data hold under 300,000 distinct CDR3 sequences, with 11% to 15% observed a single time. Sequencing was carried out using memory (CD45RO+) T cells sorted from blood. All receptors come from a woman aged 18-29 years in good health. Both conserved end residues are part of each CDR3. A D gene is named only where the DNA matches it firmly. A row's size may be missing; if present it is once, few, many or a size class.

TRBD2 TRBJ2-3 TRBV6-2/TRBV6-3 . TGTGCCAGCAGCACAAGGACTAGCGGGAGCCCAGATACGCAGTATTTT CASSTRTSGSPDTQYF
. TRBJ1-2 TRBV6-1 . TGTGCCAGCAGACCGGGACAAACCTATGGCTACACCTTC CASRPGQTYGYTF
. TRBJ2-1 TRBV9 few TGTGCCAGCAGCGTAGGTAGCAGGGTGAATGAGCAGTTCTTC CASSVGSRVNEQFF
TRBD1 TRBJ2-7 TRBV5-5 . TGTGCCAGCAGCTTGTCGGGACAGGGAACCTACGAGCAGTACTTC CASSLSGQGTYEQYF
TRBD1 TRBJ1-1 TRBV6-5 many TGTGCCAGCAGTTACTCGACAGGGGTCGGTACTGAAGCTTTCTTT CASSYSTGVGTEAFF
. TRBJ1-1 TRBV5-1 . TGCGCCAGCAGCCTTACAGTTGCGGGGGTTGAAGCTTTCTTT CASSLTVAGVEAFF
. TRBJ1-1 TRBV4-1 many TGCGCCAGCAGCCAAGCAGCGAACACTGAAGCTTTCTTT CASSQAANTEAFF
. TRBJ2-2 TRBV27 many TGTGCCAGCAGTTTAATGGATCGCGGGGAGCTGTTTTTT CASSLMDRGELFF
TRBD2 TRBJ2-1 TRBV4-3 many TGCGCCAGCAGCCAGTCGACTAGCACCTACAATGAGCAGTTCTTC CASSQSTSTYNEQFF
. TRBJ2-3 TRBV24-1 . TGTGCCACCTCGAACAGCGGCACAGATACGCAGTATTTT CATSNSGTDTQYF
. TRBJ2-5 TRBV9 . TGTGCCAGCAGCGTAAGTAGCGGACCACCGCAAGAGACCCAGTACTTC CASSVSSGPPQETQYF
. TRBJ1-2 TRBV5-5 . TGTGCCAGCCGGACAGCCTCAGGGGAACTCTATGGCTACACCTTC CASRTASGELYGYTF
. TRBJ2-3 TRBV19 . TGTGCCAGTAGTATTAGCCCGTACACAGATACGCAGTATTTT CASSISPYTDTQYF
TRBD1 TRBJ2-7 TRBV7-2 . TGTGCCAGCAGCTCTTCGACAGGGGGCGGCTACGAGCAGTACTTC CASSSSTGGGYEQYF
. TRBJ2-1 TRBV11-3 many TGTGCCAGCAGCTTAACACAGACCAATGAGCAGTTCTTC CASSLTQTNEQFF
. TRBJ2-3 TRBV12-3/TRBV12-4 few TGTGCCAGCAGTTTAGATTGGGGAAATACGCAGTATTTT CASSLDWGNTQYF
TRBD2 TRBJ2-3 TRBV9 . TGTGCCAGCAGCGTATCCGGGACTAGCGACACAGATACGCAGTATTTT CASSVSGTSDTDTQYF
. TRBJ2-3 TRBV12-3/TRBV12-4 . TGTGCCAGCACTAATTGGGGTCGGACAGATACGCAGTATTTT CASTNWGRTDTQYF
TRBD2 TRBJ2-1 TRBV28 . TGTGCCAGCAGTTCCCCGGCTAGCGGGACTCCGAATGAGCAGTTCTTC CASSSPASGTPNEQFF
. TRBJ1-6 TRBV27 . TGTGCCAGCAGCCCCGGGGTGGTCCGCCGAGACGGGAGCTCCTATAATTCACCCCTCCACTTT CASSPGVVRRDGSSYNSPLHF
TRBD1 TRBJ1-2 TRBV7-9 few TGTGCCAGCAGCTTAGCGGAGGGTTCCGGGACAGGCGGCCTGCCCATATTC CASSLAEGSGTGGLPIF
TRBD2 TRBJ2-3 TRBV9 few TGTGCCAGCAGCGTAGCGGGGGGTCTCACAGATACGCAGTATTTT CASSVAGGLTDTQYF
. TRBJ2-7 TRBV3-1 . TGTGCCAGCAGCCCGTCGACTCCTTTAGTGGAAGAGCAGTACTTC CASSPSTPLVEEQYF
TRBD1 TRBJ2-7 TRBV2 . TGTGCCAGCAAACGGGACAGGACCTACGAGCAGTACTTC CASKRDRTYEQYF
. TRBJ1-1 TRBV5-1 few TGCGCCAGCAGCTTGAACCAGAACACTGAAGCTTTCTTT CASSLNQNTEAFF
TRBD2 TRBJ2-1 TRBV6-5 . TGTGCCAGCAGTTACTCCGGAGCGGGAGGGCTCGATGAGCAGTTCTTC CASSYSGAGGLDEQFF
. TRBJ2-2 TRBV28 few TGTGCCAGCAGCCTATCCCCAAAAGCACGGACCGGGGAGCTGTTTTTT CASSLSPKARTGELFF
. TRBJ2-5 TRBV5-6 . TGTGCCAGCAGCCACCTATTCGGTTGGGGGGAGACCCAGTACTTC CASSHLFGWGETQYF
TRBD2 TRBJ2-1 TRBV9 . TGTGCCAGCAGCGTAGGAACTAGCGGGTACAATGAGCAGTTCTTC CASSVGTSGYNEQFF
. TRBJ2-2 TRBV5-6 once TGTGCCAGCAGCCCCGAACTCCTCTGGGAGCTGTTTTTT CASSPELLWELFF
. TRBJ2-1 TRBV5-6 many TGTGCCAGCAGCTTGGTATATATCTACAATGAGCAGTTCTTC CASSLVYIYNEQFF
TRBD2 TRBJ2-1 TRBV12-3/TRBV12-4 many TGTGCCAGCAGTCTAGCGGGGGGTCATGTTGATGAGCAGTTCTTC CASSLAGGHVDEQFF
. TRBJ2-1 TRBV20-1 many TGCAGTGCTATTCGGACGGGGAGTGAGCAGTTCTTC CSAIRTGSEQFF
. TRBJ2-7 TRBV27 . TGTGCCAGCAGTTTCCGCCAGGTTGAAGCTAGTTCCTACGAGCAGTACTTC CASSFRQVEASSYEQYF
TRBD1 TRBJ1-4 TRBV10-2 . TGCGCCAGCAGTGATAACAGGGGAGGAGAAAAACTGTTTTTT CASSDNRGGEKLFF
. TRBJ2-5 TRBV7-9 few TGTGCCAGCAGCTTATACTTCTCCCAAGGACGTGGAGAGACCCAGTACTTC CASSLYFSQGRGETQYF
. TRBJ2-1 TRBV27 . TGTGCCAGCAAGAACTACAATGAGCAGTTCTTC CASKNYNEQFF
TRBD2 TRBJ2-1 TRBV9 few TGTGCCAGCAGCCCGGGACTAGCGGGAAATGAGCAGTTCTTC CASSPGLAGNEQFF
. TRBJ2-1 TRBV12-5 . TGTGCTAGTGGCCCTACGGGATTACAGGGTATTAATGAGCAGTTCTTC CASGPTGLQGINEQFF
TRBD2 TRBJ2-1 TRBV7-3 . TGTGCCAGCAGCTTAAGAGGGCGGGGGGGCCCCGATGAGCAGTTCTTC CASSLRGRGGPDEQFF
TRBD2 TRBJ2-7 TRBV6-1 many TGTGCCAGCAGGCGGGAGGTTACAGGAAGATACGAGCAGTACTTC CASRREVTGRYEQYF
. TRBJ2-2 TRBV9 many TGTGCCAGCAGCGTAGGGGTCGCCGGGGAGCTGTTTTTT CASSVGVAGELFF
TRBD2 TRBJ2-5 TRBV20-1 few TGCAGTGCTCCTACACTTAGCGGGGAGTTCCAAGAGACCCAGTACTTC CSAPTLSGEFQETQYF
TRBD2 TRBJ2-2 TRBV3-1 few TGTGCCAGCAGCCCCAGCGGGAGGGGCACCGGGGAGCTGTTTTTT CASSPSGRGTGELFF
. TRBJ1-5 TRBV20-1 few TGCAGTGCTAGGGTCGAGGGGCATAGCAATCAGCCCCAGCATTTT CSARVEGHSNQPQHF
TRBD2 TRBJ2-3 TRBV24-1 . TGTGCCACCAGTGATTCGCGGACTAGCATATCCGATACGCAGTATTTT CATSDSRTSISDTQYF
. TRBJ1-2 TRBV6-1 few TGTGCCAGCAGTGAAGGCCGGGGAGCTAACTATGGCTACACCTTC CASSEGRGANYGYTF
. TRBJ2-5 TRBV7-9 many TGTGCCAGCAGCTTAGCTCCACCCCAAGAGACCCAGTACTTC CASSLAPPQETQYF
. TRBJ2-3 TRBV10-3 few TGTGCCATCAGTGGAGCGACAAGCACAGATACGCAGTATTTT CAISGATSTDTQYF
TRBD2 TRBJ2-2 TRBV9 . TGTGCCAGCAGCCCACGGGAGGCCGGGGAGCTGTTTTTT CASSPREAGELFF
TRBD2 TRBJ2-3 TRBV6-5 many TGTGCCAGCAGTTACTCGGCGGGGGGGGCAGATACGCAGTATTTT CASSYSAGGADTQYF
. TRBJ1-4 TRBV2 few TGTGCCAGCAAGAACTGGTCGGGGCTGTTTTTT CASKNWSGLFF
. TRBJ2-1 TRBV10-3 . TGTGCCACCAGGGACCCGAACTACAATGAGCAGTTCTTC CATRDPNYNEQFF
. TRBJ2-3 TRBV6-5 . TGTGCCAGCAGTTACCGGGACTGGGGCGGGGATACGCAGTATTTT CASSYRDWGGDTQYF